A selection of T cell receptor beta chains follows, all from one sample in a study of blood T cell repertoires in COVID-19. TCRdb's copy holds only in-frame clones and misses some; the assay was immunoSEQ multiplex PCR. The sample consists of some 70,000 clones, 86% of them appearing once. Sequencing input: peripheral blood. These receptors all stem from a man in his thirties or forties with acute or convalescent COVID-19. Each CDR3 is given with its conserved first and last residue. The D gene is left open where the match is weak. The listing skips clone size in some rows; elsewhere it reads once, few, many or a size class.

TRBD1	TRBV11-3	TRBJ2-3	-	CASSHRGAADTQYF	TGTGCCAGCAGTCACAGGGGAGCGGCAGATACGCAGTATTTT
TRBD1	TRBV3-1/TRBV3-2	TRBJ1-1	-	CASRLTGVNTEAFF	TGTGCCAGCAGGCTCACAGGGGTGAACACTGAAGCTTTCTTT
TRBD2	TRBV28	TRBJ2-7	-	CASSYRTSIYEQYF	TGTGCCAGCAGTTATCGGACTAGTATCTACGAGCAGTACTTC
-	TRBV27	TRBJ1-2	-	CASSWQGTSNYGYTF	TGTGCCAGCAGTTGGCAGGGAACTTCTAACTATGGCTACACCTTC
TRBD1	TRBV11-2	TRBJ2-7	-	CASSLRDRVYYEQYF	TGTGCCAGCAGCTTACGTGACAGGGTATACTACGAGCAGTACTTC
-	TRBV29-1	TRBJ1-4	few	CSVGGEAGEKLFF	TGCAGCGTTGGGGGGGAGGCTGGGGAAAAACTGTTTTTT
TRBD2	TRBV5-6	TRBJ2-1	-	CASSRDYSYNEQFF	TGTGCCAGCAGCCGGGACTACTCCTACAATGAGCAGTTCTTC
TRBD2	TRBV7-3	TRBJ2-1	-	CASSLRGGLAGANEQFF	TGTGCCAGCAGCTTAAGGGGGGGACTAGCGGGAGCGAATGAGCAGTTCTTC
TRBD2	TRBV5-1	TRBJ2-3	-	CASSLGGRTDTQYF	TGCGCCAGCAGCTTGGGCGGGAGAACAGATACGCAGTATTTT
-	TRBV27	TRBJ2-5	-	CASSLSSMQETQYF	TGTGCCAGCAGTTTATCAAGCATGCAAGAGACCCAGTACTTC
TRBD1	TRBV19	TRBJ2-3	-	CASKEQGSTDTQYF	TGTGCCAGTAAGGAACAGGGGTCCACAGATACGCAGTATTTT
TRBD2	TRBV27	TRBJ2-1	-	CASRDIITSGDKRDYNEQFF	TGTGCCAGCAGGGATATTATTACTAGCGGGGATAAACGGGACTACAATGAGCAGTTCTTC
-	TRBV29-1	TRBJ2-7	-	CSVYEGDSYEQYF	TGCAGCGTTTATGAAGGGGATAGTTACGAGCAGTACTTC
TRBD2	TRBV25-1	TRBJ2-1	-	CASSMRLAGASSYNEQFF	TGTGCCAGCAGTATGAGACTAGCGGGGGCCTCCTCCTACAATGAGCAGTTCTTC